The 10 T cell receptor beta chains in this list originate from one sample, sequenced in a study of blood T cell repertoires in COVID-19. Some clones are missing from TCRdb's copy, which holds only in-frame ones; the method was immunoSEQ multiplex PCR. The table records tens of thousands of clones, 85% to 90% of them present only once. Specimen: peripheral blood. The receptors originated from a human donor in a cohort sampled during active COVID-19.

The J gene is TRBJ2-3, the V gene TRBV13; TRBD2 agrees at 12 bases. Germline values: CDR1 PRHDT, CDR2 FYEKMQ (reference sequence). V lost 3 bases to trimming and J lost 4 bases; unmatched junction nucleotides: 5. This CDR3 has 16 amino acids. The CDR3 DNA is TGTGCCAGCAGCTTTAGACTAGCGGGAGTTGCAGATACGCAGTATTTT. This sequence encodes CASSFRLAGVADTQYF. The complete variable domain, with remaining parts taken from reference TRBV13 and TRBJ2-3, reads AAGVIQSPRHLIKEKRETATLKCYPIPRHDTVYWYQQGPGQDPQFLISFYEKMQSDKGSIPDRFSAQQFSDYHSELNMSSLELGDSALYFCASSFRLAGVADTQYFGPGTRLTVL.

This clone was counted a few times. This chain uses TRBV7-3 with TRBJ2-2; 9 nucleotides match TRBD2. The CDR3 totals 14 residues. Germline CDR1 and CDR2: SGHTA and FQGTGA. J lost 7 bases, V lost 0 bases, and 0 bases had no gene match. For the CDR3, the DNA is TGTGCCAGCAGCTTAACACTAGCGGGCGGGGAGCTGTTTTTT. Translating it yields CASSLTLAGGELFF.

The genes are TRBV5-4 and TRBJ2-7; tentatively, D is TRBD1 (5 bases). Trimming cost V 4 bases and J 1 base, with 15 bases left between them. Germline lookup yields CDR1 SGHNT and CDR2 YYREEE (reference sequence). The CDR3 is 15 residues long. Here the CDR3 DNA reads TGTGCCAGCAGCCCCTCCTTGGGGCCGTCCTACGAGCAGTACTTC. Protein product: CASSPSLGPSYEQYF.

This chain joins TRBV3-1 (or the pseudogene TRBV3-2) and TRBJ2-1, with 11 bases fitting TRBD2. From germline, CDR1 is LGHDT and CDR2 YNNKEL (reference sequence). CDR3 length equals 14 residues. Trimming removed 4 bases from V and 10 bases from J; junction bases left unmatched: 6. CDR3 region: CASSPGTSGTEQFF. The CDR3, as DNA: TGTGCCAGCAGCCCCGGGACTAGCGGTACAGAGCAGTTCTTC.

The V gene is TRBV7-9, the J gene TRBJ2-3, with TRBD2 identical over 8 bases. Trimming at V came to 8 bases and at J to 4 bases, leaving 2 bases not matched to a gene. Germline V CDR1 and CDR2: SEHNR, FQNEAQ (reference sequence). CDR3 length equals 12 residues. Here the CDR3 DNA reads TGTGCCAGCTCAGCGGGAGCAGATACGCAGTATTTT. It yields the protein CASSAGADTQYF.

V and J are TRBV28 and TRBJ2-3; 8 bases are shared with TRBD2. The CDR3 is 15 amino acids. The ends lost 5 bases at V and 3 bases at J; junction bases unmatched: 7. CDR1 and CDR2 (germline): MDHEN, SYDVKM. The CDR3 is CASSQQREITDTQYF. DNA of the CDR3: TGTGCCAGCAGTCAACAGCGGGAGATTACAGATACGCAGTATTTT.

This chain connects TRBV3-1 (or the pseudogene TRBV3-2) to TRBJ2-7; 8 bases agree with TRBD1. CDR3 length: 15 amino acids. J was trimmed by 7 bases and V by 4 bases; bases with no gene match: 12. Germline CDR1 is LGHDT and CDR2 is YNNKEL (reference sequence). The CDR3 region has the DNA TGTGCCAGCAGCCCCCGGACAGGGTGGGGAGGAGAGCAGTACTTC. Translated: CASSPRTGWGGEQYF.

The gene calls are TRBV7-9 and TRBJ2-1; 7 bases match TRBD2. V shed 7 bases and J 1 base; nucleotides not matched to a gene: 13. CDR1 is SEHNR and CDR2 is FQNEAQ in the germline V gene (reference sequence). This CDR3 spans 17 amino acids. This CDR3 is CASTWAGGSTSYNEQFF. Here the CDR3 DNA reads TGTGCCAGCACGTGGGCTGGCGGGAGTACGTCCTACAATGAGCAGTTCTTC.

The chain recombines TRBV5-5 with TRBJ2-5; D call uncertain. Germline V gene data show CDR1 as SGHKS and CDR2 as YYEKEE (reference sequence). Trimming stripped 4 bases from V and 2 bases from J, with 21 bases between. This CDR3 has 17 residues. The CDR3 region is CASSRVDWITEQETQYF. The CDR3 region has the DNA TGTGCCAGCAGCCGAGTAGACTGGATAACGGAGCAAGAGACCCAGTACTTC.

The rearrangement links TRBV11-2 to TRBJ2-1; 7 bases align to TRBD2. V shed 4 bases, J shed 3 bases, and the junction held 3 bases outside the gene matches. The length of the CDR3 is 14 residues. Germline V gene sequence: CDR1 SGHAT, CDR2 FQNNGV. The CDR3 is CASSSLAGYNEQFF. The CDR3 DNA sequence: TGTGCCAGCAGCTCATTAGCGGGCTACAATGAGCAGTTCTTC.